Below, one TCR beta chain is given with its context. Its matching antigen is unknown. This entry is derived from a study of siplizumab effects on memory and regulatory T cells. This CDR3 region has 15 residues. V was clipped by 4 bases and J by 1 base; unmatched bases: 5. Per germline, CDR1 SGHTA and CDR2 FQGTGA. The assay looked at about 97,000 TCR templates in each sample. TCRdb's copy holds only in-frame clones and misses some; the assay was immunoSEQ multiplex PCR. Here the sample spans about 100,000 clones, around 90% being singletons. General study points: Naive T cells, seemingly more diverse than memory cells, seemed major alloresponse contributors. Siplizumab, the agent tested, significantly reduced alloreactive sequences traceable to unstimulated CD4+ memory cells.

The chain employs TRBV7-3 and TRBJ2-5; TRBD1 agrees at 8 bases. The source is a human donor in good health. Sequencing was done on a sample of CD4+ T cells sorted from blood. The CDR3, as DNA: TGTGCCAGCAGCTCACAGGGGGGTCCCCAAGAGACCCAGTACTTC. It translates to CASSSQGGPQETQYF.